Listed below are T cell receptor beta chains from one sample, sequenced in a study of human T cells and chemical hapten exposure. A single record per CDR3 protein comes from TCRdb applying MiXCR to the RACE reads. This table has about 120,000 distinct CDR3 sequences, roughly 12% appearing once. Here the sequenced sample was whole blood, taken in connection with sensitization to the hapten diphenylcyclopropenone (DPC). These receptors were obtained from a woman younger than 35 with alopecia areata. Some clones in this sample may be carry-over from other donors' samples. The CDR3 runs from the conserved cysteine through the conserved F or W. A D gene is named only where the DNA matches it firmly. Clone sizes are given selectively: once, few, many, or a class where the clone is expanded.

CDR3	DNA	J	size	V	D
CASSLRVGTGTNGYTF	TGTGCCAGCAGTTTGCGTGTGGGGACAGGGACTAATGGCTACACCTTC	TRBJ1-2	few	TRBV28	TRBD1
CSASSGPSNQPQHF	TGCAGTGCTAGCTCGGGACCTAGCAATCAGCCCCAGCATTTT	TRBJ1-5	NA	TRBV20-1	NA
CASSSQGSNSPLHF	TGTGCCAGCTCATCACAGGGCAGTAATTCACCCCTCCACTTT	TRBJ1-6	many	TRBV18	NA
CASSPGGTGTEAFF	TGTGCCAGCAGCCCAGGGGGGACAGGGACTGAAGCTTTCTTT	TRBJ1-1	many	TRBV7-9	TRBD1
CSAEHMNTEAFF	TGCAGTGCTGAACATATGAACACTGAAGCTTTCTTT	TRBJ1-1	many	TRBV20-1	NA
CSVRDRGPAEAFF	TGCAGCGTCCGGGACAGGGGGCCCGCTGAAGCTTTCTTT	TRBJ1-1	NA	TRBV29-1	TRBD1
CASSPGLAHTTYEQYF	TGTGCCAGCAGCCCGGGACTAGCCCACACCACCTACGAGCAGTACTTC	TRBJ2-7	NA	TRBV5-4	TRBD2
CASSFGTVNQPQHF	TGTGCCAGCAGCTTCGGGACAGTCAATCAGCCCCAGCATTTT	TRBJ1-5	many	TRBV7-9	TRBD1
CASSSGTNEKLFF	TGTGCCAGCAGCTCCGGGACAAATGAAAAACTGTTTTTT	TRBJ1-4	NA	TRBV7-9	NA
CASSRGRGLDNSPLHF	TGTGCCAGTAGTAGAGGTAGGGGGCTGGATAATTCACCCCTCCACTTT	TRBJ1-6	NA	TRBV19	TRBD1
CASSLPGELFF	TGTGCCAGCAGCTTACCGGGGGAGCTGTTTTTT	TRBJ2-2	few	TRBV7-2	NA
CASSILDSIQPQHF	TGTGCCAGTAGTATTCTTGATAGCATTCAGCCCCAGCATTTT	TRBJ1-5	NA	TRBV19	NA
CASSLSPGQGNEQYF	TGTGCCAGCTCACTTTCACCGGGACAGGGCAACGAGCAGTACTTC	TRBJ2-7	NA	TRBV18	TRBD1
CSAREVYEQYF	TGCAGTGCTAGAGAGGTCTACGAGCAGTACTTC	TRBJ2-7	few	TRBV20-1	NA
CASSSPREYNEQFF	TGTGCCAGCAGTAGCCCTAGGGAATACAATGAGCAGTTCTTC	TRBJ2-1	few	TRBV6-2/TRBV6-3	NA
CSATIAGGPGNEQFF	TGCAGTGCTACGATAGCGGGGGGCCCCGGTAATGAGCAGTTCTTC	TRBJ2-1	NA	TRBV20-1	TRBD2
CASSDVDSALDYEQYF	TGTGCCAGCAGTGACGTAGACAGCGCCCTAGACTACGAGCAGTACTTC	TRBJ2-7	few	TRBV2	NA
CASSLGGAGYTF	TGTGCCAGCAGTTTAGGGGGAGCGGGCTACACCTTC	TRBJ1-2	NA	TRBV12-3/TRBV12-4	NA
CSVSPTSRADTQYF	TGCAGCGTTTCCCCTACTTCGAGGGCAGATACGCAGTATTTT	TRBJ2-3	NA	TRBV29-1	NA
CASRKVGLTGEREQYF	TGTGCCAGCAGAAAAGTTGGCTTGACAGGCGAGAGGGAGCAGTACTTC	TRBJ2-7	many	TRBV27	NA
CASSKRYEQFF	TGTGCCAGCTCCAAGCGGTATGAGCAGTTCTTC	TRBJ2-1	NA	TRBV2	NA
CASSLTGTSATYEQYF	TGTGCCAGCAGCCTTACCGGGACTAGCGCTACCTACGAGCAGTACTTC	TRBJ2-7	NA	TRBV9	TRBD2
CSVVEGAYQYF	TGCAGCGTTGTTGAGGGGGCATACCAGTACTTC	TRBJ2-7	few	TRBV29-1	TRBD1
CASSRLTGDSYEQYF	TGTGCCAGCAGCCGTCTCACGGGGGACTCCTACGAGCAGTACTTC	TRBJ2-7	many	TRBV7-8	NA
CASRYEGMSPLHF	TGTGCCAGCAGATACGAGGGGATGTCACCCCTCCACTTT	TRBJ1-6	NA	TRBV6-2/TRBV6-3	NA
CASSFDWGAKNEAFF	TGTGCCAGCAGCTTCGACTGGGGCGCGAAAAATGAAGCTTTCTTT	TRBJ1-1	NA	TRBV7-9	NA
CASSRNRGPVSYNEQFF	TGTGCCAGCAGCCGAAACAGGGGGCCTGTCTCCTACAATGAGCAGTTCTTC	TRBJ2-1	many	TRBV27	TRBD1
CSVEEPFDSQGFLAKNIQYF	TGCAGCGTTGAAGAGCCTTTCGACAGTCAGGGATTTCTAGCCAAAAACATTCAGTACTTC	TRBJ2-4	NA	TRBV29-1	NA
CASRRWESEQYF	TGTGCCAGCAGAAGATGGGAGTCCGAGCAGTACTTC	TRBJ2-7	few	TRBV2	NA
CSARDLLTRGTEAFF	TGCAGTGCTAGAGATCTGTTAACGAGGGGCACTGAAGCTTTCTTT	TRBJ1-1	NA	TRBV20-1	NA
CASSVDGSGYYEQYF	TGTGCCAGCAGCGTAGACGGATCGGGGTACTACGAGCAGTACTTC	TRBJ2-7	few	TRBV9	NA
CASSSLTGTTYNEQFF	TGTGCCAGCAGCTCCCTAACCGGGACTACCTACAATGAGCAGTTCTTC	TRBJ2-1	NA	TRBV7-9	TRBD2
CASSIDRVIAPQETQYF	TGTGCCAGCAGTATAGACCGGGTGATAGCGCCGCAAGAGACCCAGTACTTC	TRBJ2-5	NA	TRBV6-2/TRBV6-3	NA
CASSLVRVNTEAFF	TGTGCCAGCAGCTTAGTCAGGGTCAACACTGAAGCTTTCTTT	TRBJ1-1	few	TRBV7-2	NA
CSASIAGGLDEQFF	TGCAGTGCTAGTATAGCGGGGGGACTGGATGAGCAGTTCTTC	TRBJ2-1	NA	TRBV20-1	TRBD2
CASSATGTGVYEQYF	TGTGCCAGCAGCGCAACCGGGACAGGGGTGTACGAGCAGTACTTC	TRBJ2-7	NA	TRBV7-2	TRBD1
CASSPGQVRTEAFF	TGTGCCAGCAGTCCGGGACAGGTTAGGACTGAAGCTTTCTTT	TRBJ1-1	many	TRBV6-6	TRBD1
CASSPPGVGTDTQYF	TGTGCCAGCAGCCCCCCAGGGGTGGGCACAGATACGCAGTATTTT	TRBJ2-3	few	TRBV7-9	NA
CASSPSGDQPQHF	TGTGCCAGCAGCCCCAGCGGGGATCAGCCCCAGCATTTT	TRBJ1-5	NA	TRBV7-8	NA
CASSVYRGLNEKLFF	TGTGCCAGTAGTGTCTACAGGGGGTTGAACGAAAAACTGTTTTTT	TRBJ1-4	NA	TRBV19	TRBD1
CASSQVVEKLFF	TGTGCCAGCAGCCAAGTAGTTGAAAAACTGTTTTTT	TRBJ1-4	NA	TRBV4-2	NA
CSGADSATNEKLFF	TGCAGCGGAGCGGACAGTGCAACTAATGAAAAACTGTTTTTT	TRBJ1-4	NA	TRBV29-1	NA